These 8 T cell receptor beta chains originate from one sample sequenced in a study of CD8+CD57+ T cells in acquired aplastic anemia. Investigators profiled TCR beta VDJ and CDR3 from genomic DNA template. A single record per CDR3 protein comes from TCRdb applying MiXCR to the reads. The sample has approximately 59,000 distinct CDR3 sequences, approximately 54% seen once; the top ten hold around 17%. An expansion of CD8+CD57+ cells by flow cytometry had been shown in patients chosen for sequencing. The sample was sorted CD4+, CD8+, or CD8+CD57+ T cells (not recorded which) from PBMCs. These receptors all stem from a human donor with aplastic anemia.

CDR3 coding DNA: TGTGCCAGCAGCCAAGATGTAGGGAGGCCCGATACGCAGTATTTT. Translation: CASSQDVGRPDTQYF. This chain joins TRBV3-1 and TRBJ2-3; D perhaps matches TRBD2 (6 bases). Germline V CDR1 and CDR2: LGHDT, YNNKEL (reference sequence). The CDR3 spans 15 residues. V was shortened by 0 bases and J by 6 bases, with 13 bases between the two germline ends.

This clonotype was detected only a few times. The chain links TRBV20-1 to TRBJ1-1; D might be TRBD1 (6 bases). Germline CDR1 reads DFQATT; CDR2 reads SNEGSKA (reference sequence). This CDR3 is built from 16 residues. Trimming cost V 0 bases and J 3 bases, with 17 bases left between them. CDR3 region: CSARDAARGGDTEAFF. Written as DNA, the CDR3 is TGCAGTGCTAGAGATGCGGCCAGGGGAGGGGACACTGAAGCTTTCTTT.

For the CDR3, the DNA is TGTGCCAGTAAGGAGGGGGCGCATGTGGATGAGCAGTTCTTC. Amino acids: CASKEGAHVDEQFF. The chain recombines TRBV19 with TRBJ2-1, with D perhaps matching TRBD1 (7 bases). Germline V gene lookup returns CDR1 LNHDA and CDR2 SQIVND (reference sequence). The CDR3 is made up of 14 amino acids. The V end was cut by 7 bases, the J end by 8 bases, with 18 bases between.

At least ten counts were recorded for this clonotype. This chain connects TRBV6-5 to TRBJ1-6; no definite D call. Trimming shortened V by 2 bases and J by 7 bases, and 6 bases separated the two germline ends. Germline V CDR1 and CDR2: MNHEY, SVGAGI. The CDR3 is made up of 13 amino acids. This CDR3 is CASSYGWNSPLHF. Written as DNA, the CDR3 is TGTGCCAGCAGTTACGGGTGGAATTCACCCCTCCACTTT.

This clonotype was picked up one time. The rearrangement uses TRBV15 and TRBJ2-2, with TRBD2 matching over 9 bases. CDR1 is LNHNV, CDR2 YYDKDF, per germline (reference sequence). J lost 5 bases, V lost 2 bases, and 6 bases had no gene match. The CDR3 loop spans 16 amino acids. The CDR3 sequence is CATSRLSGRVTGELFF. The CDR3 region has the DNA TGTGCCACCAGCAGACTTAGCGGGAGAGTGACCGGGGAGCTGTTTTTT.

This chain connects TRBV6-4 to TRBJ1-1, with 7 bases identical to TRBD1. Germline assignment: CDR1 MRHNA and CDR2 SNTAGT. J was trimmed by 4 bases and V by 6 bases; bases with no gene match: 8. This CDR3 is built from 14 residues. DNA of the CDR3: TGTGCCAGCAGCACAGGGGAGGAGGGCACTGAAGCTTTCTTT. Protein sequence: CASSTGEEGTEAFF.

The chain recombines TRBV29-1 with TRBJ2-7; TRBD1 matches 10 bases. Germline V gene data show CDR1 as SQVTM and CDR2 as ANQGSEA. V was clipped by 6 bases and J by 1 base; unmatched bases: 9. The CDR3 is 15 amino acids. In DNA form, the CDR3 reads TGCAGCGTCTTGAGGAGGGACAGGGGATCCTACGAGCAGTACTTC. Translation gives CSVLRRDRGSYEQYF.

The chain has TRBV6-6 and TRBJ2-5; no firm D call. Trimming removed 7 bases at V and 1 base at J, with 13 bases between. CDR1 MNHNY and CDR2 SVGAGI come from the germline V gene (reference sequence). The CDR3 is 14 amino acids. CDR3 residues: CASIHEGSQETQYF. CDR3 sequence (DNA): TGTGCCAGCATTCATGAAGGCAGCCAAGAGACCCAGTACTTC.